The 25 T cell receptor beta chains in this list originate from one sample, sequenced in a study of tumor and adjacent non-tumor tissue in lung cancer. TCRbeta libraries were built with three rounds of nested PCR, modified from ARM-PCR. TCRdb recomputed calls from the multiplex PCR reads with MiXCR, one row per CDR3 protein. Among tens of thousands of distinct CDR3 sequences listed, 67% were seen once. The template was RNA from unsorted bulk tissue. Sequencing was done on a sample of lung tumor tissue. These receptor sequences come from a man between 60 and 75 years old with non-small cell lung cancer.

The rearrangement joins TRBV7-9 to TRBJ1-6; a possible D gene is TRBD1 (5 bases). Looked up from germline, CDR1 is SEHNR and CDR2 is FQNEAQ (reference sequence). The length of the CDR3 is 14 residues. Trimming cost V 6 bases and J 11 bases, with 17 bases left between them. CDR3 sequence reads: CASSSDTTSTPLHF. CDR3 in DNA: TGTGCCAGCAGTTCGGACACGACTTCGACACCCCTCCACTTT.

This chain connects TRBV20-1 to TRBJ2-5; D is perhaps TRBD2 (7 bases). Germline assignment: CDR1 DFQATT and CDR2 SNEGSKA (reference sequence). V gave up 0 bases and J gave up 1 base, with 12 bases separating them. The length of the CDR3 is 15 residues. CDR3: CSARDRRGLQETQYF. As DNA, the CDR3 is TGCAGTGCTAGAGATCGGCGGGGGCTCCAAGAGACCCAGTACTTC.

J is TRBJ2-1 and V is TRBV11-2; possibly TRBD2 for D (5 bases). The CDR3 spans 13 residues. V dropped 1 base and J dropped 9 bases, with 10 bases sitting between them. Germline lookup yields CDR1 SGHAT and CDR2 FQNNGV. CDR3 in amino acids: CASSLGLAFEQFF. In nucleotides, the CDR3 is TGTGCCAGCAGCTTAGGGCTAGCTTTTGAGCAGTTCTTC.

To note about this clonotype: This may stem from a read error, because a much larger clone lies one nucleotide away. The chain recombines TRBV28 with TRBJ1-6; 9 bases fit TRBD1. CDR3 length: 16 amino acids. Per the germline V gene, CDR1 is MDHEN and CDR2 is SYDVKM. Here the CDR3 reads CGSSSPRDRVNSPLHF. CDR3 in DNA: TGTGGCAGCAGTTCCCCGAGGGACAGGGTTAATTCACCCCTCCACTTT.

Of note for this clonotype: The junction departs from the called germline gene at one end, perhaps through a read error. V usage is TRBV12-3 or TRBV12-4 and J usage is TRBJ2-5; 10 nucleotides align to TRBD2. The length of the CDR3 is 15 residues. The CDR3 loop reads CPSSDTGLALETQRF. DNA for the CDR3: TGTCCCAGCTCGGATACGGGACTAGCGTTAGAGACCCAGCGCTTC.

A word on this clonotype: This could be a read error, since a much larger clone is one nucleotide away. J is TRBJ2-1 and V is TRBV19; tentatively, D is TRBD1 or TRBD2 (7 bases each). The CDR3 extends over 13 amino acids. The V and J ends lost 10 bases and 8 bases respectively, with 18 bases between them. Germline values: CDR1 LNHDA, CDR2 SQIVND (reference sequence). The chain's CDR3 is CATTVTGRDEQFF. CDR3 coding DNA: TGTGCCACGACCGTGACAGGGAGGGATGAGCAGTTCTTC.

With respect to this clonotype: One end of the junction is discordant with germline, which a read error may explain. V gene TRBV6-1 combines with J gene TRBJ1-6; TRBD1 is a possible D gene (5 bases). Germline values: CDR1 MNHNS, CDR2 SASEGT. This CDR3 spans 15 amino acids. This CDR3 is CSSKMGTDCNSPPHF. CDR3 coding DNA: TGTTCCAGCAAGATGGGGACGGATTGTAATTCACCCCCCCACTTT.

This clonotype occurred once. Written as DNA, the CDR3 is TGCGCCAGCAGCCAAGATAGTGATGAAAAACTGTTTTTT. It translates to CASSQDSDEKLFF. The chain couples TRBV4-3 to TRBJ1-4; D ambiguous. V lost 0 bases, J lost 6 bases, and 5 bases lay in between. The CDR3 has 13 amino acids. The germline CDR1 and CDR2 sequences are LGHNA and YSLEER.

This clonotype occurred a few times. One base away lies a much larger clone, so this may be a sequencing read error. The chain combines TRBV6-6 with TRBJ1-2; 8 nucleotides line up with TRBD1. This CDR3 contains 12 residues. The J segment lost 7 bases and the V segment lost 5 bases, leaving 3 bases of the junction unmatched. Germline V CDR1 and CDR2: MNHNY, SVGAGI (reference sequence). DNA for the CDR3: TGTGCCAGCAGTCAGGGGGCGGGTGGCTACACCTTC. Its protein product is CASSQGAGGYTF.

This clonotype was seen ten or more times. The V call is TRBV12-5, the J call TRBJ1-2; 7 nucleotides line up with TRBD1. V was pared by 6 bases and J by 1 base, with 8 bases of the junction left unmatched. The CDR3 runs to 15 residues. Germline assignment: CDR1 LGHNT and CDR2 FRNRAP. Here the CDR3 reads CASGTGQVVNYGYTF. In DNA, the CDR3 is TGTGCTAGTGGCACCGGACAGGTCGTTAACTATGGCTACACCTTC.

This chain connects TRBV4-1 to TRBJ1-1, with D unclear. Germline CDR1 is MGHRA and CDR2 is YSYEKL. V lost 5 bases, J lost 5 bases, and 12 bases lay in between. CDR3 size: 13 residues. CDR3 nucleotide sequence: TGCGCCAGCAGCAAAGTTGGGAGGACTGAAGCTTTCTTT. Residues: CASSKVGRTEAFF.

Concerning this clonotype: A junction end diverges from the germline sequence, so it may reflect a read error. V usage is TRBV5-1 and J usage is TRBJ2-7; TRBD1 matches 11 bases. Germline loops: CDR1 SGHRS, CDR2 YFSETQ. This CDR3 contains 14 residues. CDR3 region: CASGLGQGAYEQYF. In DNA form, the CDR3 reads TGCGCCAGCGGCTTGGGACAGGGGGCCTACGAGCAGTACTTC.

Remarks on this clonotype: At one end the junction does not follow the germline gene, possibly because of a read error. This chain uses TRBV6-5 with TRBJ1-6, with D possibly matching TRBD1 (6 bases). The CDR3 consists of 16 residues. In germline, CDR1 is MNHEY, CDR2 SVGAGI. DNA for the CDR3: TGTGCCATCAGTTACTCGAGGGGGACCGGCAACTCACCCCTCCACTTT. It translates to CAISYSRGTGNSPLHF.

Turning to this clonotype: The junction departs from germline at one end; a sequencing error may be responsible. This chain joins TRBV29-1 and TRBJ2-1; the D gene is possibly TRBD2 (6 bases). Germline assignment: CDR1 SQVTM and CDR2 ANQGSEA. This CDR3 is built from 16 residues. The CDR3, as DNA: TGCAGCGTCCAGAAGGGCGGGGACCTGTCGAAGGTTGAGGAGTTTTTC. Its translation: CSVQKGGDLSKVEEFF.

V gene TRBV29-1 combines with J gene TRBJ2-5; D gene ambiguous. The germline gives CDR1 SQVTM, CDR2 ANQGSEA. The CDR3 has 15 residues. Trimming shortened V by 6 bases and J by 5 bases, and 22 bases separated the two germline ends. This chain's CDR3 is CSVARTPWILETQYF. CDR3 in DNA: TGCAGCGTAGCCCGGACGCCTTGGATCCTCGAGACCCAGTACTTC.

On this clonotype itself: At one end the junction does not follow the germline gene, possibly because of a read error. This chain uses TRBV29-1 with TRBJ2-7; either TRBD1 or TRBD2 may supply D (5 bases each). In germline, CDR1 is SQVTM, CDR2 ANQGSEA. The CDR3 consists of 13 residues. The CDR3 nucleotides read TGCAGCGTTCGAGGGGCTTCCGGCTACGAGCATTACTTC. Amino acids: CSVRGASGYEHYF.

Points on this clonotype: One end of the junction fails to match germline, which may point to a read error. The chain recombines TRBV12-3 or TRBV12-4 with TRBJ2-1; 7 bases agree with TRBD2. The CDR3 spans 13 residues. CDR3 DNA: TGCGCCGGCAGTTTGGGGGGGGGAGATGAGCAGCTCTTC. As protein: CAGSLGGGDEQLF.

This chain joins TRBV20-1 and TRBJ1-1; TRBD1 aligns across 7 bases. CDR3 length: 12 residues. Germline V gene lookup returns CDR1 DFQATT and CDR2 SNEGSKA (reference sequence). V lost 3 bases and J lost 5; bases outside the gene matches: 3. CDR3: CSARSQGTEAFF. CDR3 sequence (DNA): TGCAGTGCTAGGTCACAGGGGACTGAAGCTTTCTTT.

With regard to this clonotype: Since a much larger clone is just one base distant, this may be a read error. This sequence joins TRBV19 and TRBJ1-2; tentatively, D is TRBD1 (6 bases). From germline, CDR1 is LNHDA and CDR2 SQIVND (reference sequence). The length of the CDR3 is 15 residues. The CDR3 spells CASSSDSGVGYGDTF. The CDR3 nucleotides are TGTGCCAGTAGTTCCGATTCAGGGGTTGGCTATGGCGACACCTTC.

The rearrangement joins TRBV12-3 or TRBV12-4 to TRBJ2-1; D is unclear. V lost 7 bases, J lost 5 bases, and 9 bases lay in between. The CDR3 contains 12 residues. CDR3 nucleotide sequence: TGTGCCAGCACTTTTTCGCACAATGAGCAGTTCTTC. This translates into CASTFSHNEQFF.

The chain carries TRBV11-1 and TRBJ2-1; TRBD1 is a possible D gene (5 bases). CDR1 is SGHAT, CDR2 FQDESV, per germline (reference sequence). The germline V and J ends were trimmed by 5 bases and 7 bases, with 9 bases remaining between them. The CDR3 is made up of 12 amino acids. The CDR3 loop reads CASSHGANEQFF. The CDR3 DNA reads TGTGCCAGCAGCCATGGGGCGAATGAGCAGTTCTTC.

Of note for this clonotype: Compared with germline, one end of the junction differs, possibly owing to a read error. The rearrangement links TRBV12-3 or TRBV12-4 to TRBJ2-7, with 12 nucleotides matching TRBD1. This CDR3 is built from 15 residues. The CDR3 sequence: CVSRFRGTGGHEQYF. The CDR3 nucleotides read TGTGTCAGCAGGTTCCGGGGGACAGGGGGCCACGAGCAGTACTTC.

As regards this clonotype: A read error may account for a junction end that differs from germline. The rearrangement links TRBV12-3 or TRBV12-4 to TRBJ2-7, with D possibly TRBD1 on 6 matching bases. The CDR3 has 14 amino acids. The CDR3 protein is CTSTLRAIQGEQYF. CDR3 DNA: TGTACCAGCACTCTCCGAGCTATACAGGGTGAGCAGTACTTC.

In regard to this clonotype: One junction end does not reproduce the germline sequence, and a read error may be involved. This chain joins TRBV5-6 and TRBJ1-2; D is uncertain. The CDR3 length is 12 residues. Germline V CDR1 and CDR2: SGHDT, YYEEEE. In DNA, the CDR3 is TGTGCCGGCAGCTTGGGTGGGGATGGCTACGCCTTC. Translating gives CAGSLGGDGYAF. The full variable domain, rest sourced from reference TRBV5-6 and TRBJ1-2, is DAGVTQSPTHLIKTRGQQVTLRCSPKSGHDTVSWYQQALGQGPQFIFQYYEEEERQRGNFPDRFSGHQFPNYSSELNVNALLLGDSALYLCAGSLGGDGYAFGSGTRLTVV.

On this clonotype: The CDR3 ends on some other residue instead of the conserved phenylalanine or tryptophan, so this is likely a read error. The limits of the CDR3 on the DNA are not certain, so only TCRdb's listed CDR3 is given. The chain recombines TRBV11-2 with TRBJ1-6; TRBD1 is taken as the D call from the table, unchecked against the DNA. The CDR3 adds up to 17 amino acids, both ends counted. Germline lookup yields CDR1 SGHAT and CDR2 FQNNGV. The CDR3 spells CASSLDSQGAINSPLRC.